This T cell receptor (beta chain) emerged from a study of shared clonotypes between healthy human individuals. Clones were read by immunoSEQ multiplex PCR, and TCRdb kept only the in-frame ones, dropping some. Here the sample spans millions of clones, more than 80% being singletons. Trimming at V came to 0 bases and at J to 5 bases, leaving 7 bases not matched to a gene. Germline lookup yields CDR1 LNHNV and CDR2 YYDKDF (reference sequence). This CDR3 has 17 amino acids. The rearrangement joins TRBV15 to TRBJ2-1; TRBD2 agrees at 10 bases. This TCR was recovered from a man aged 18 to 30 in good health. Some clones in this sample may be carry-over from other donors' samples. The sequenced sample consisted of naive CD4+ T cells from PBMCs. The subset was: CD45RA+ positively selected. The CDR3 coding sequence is TGTGCCACCAGCAGAGATAGCCCTAGCGGGGGCAACAATGAGCAGTTCTTC. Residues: CATSRDSPSGGNNEQFF.